This T cell receptor beta chain was profiled in a study of blood T cell repertoires in COVID-19. Sequencing used immunoSEQ multiplex PCR; TCRdb keeps in-frame clones, though not all of them. The table records 200,000 to 250,000 clones, around nine tenths of them present only once. The CDR3 is 14 amino acids. Germline V gives CDR1 SGHRS, CDR2 YFSETQ. J was trimmed by 4 bases and V by 4 bases; bases with no gene match: 5. The TCR comes from a man between 18 and 29 years old with active or convalescent COVID-19. The chain is built from TRBV5-1 and TRBJ1-5; 7 bases fit TRBD1. The sample was peripheral blood. The CDR3 nucleotides read TGCGCCAGCAGCAACGGACAGGTTAATCAGCCCCAGCATTTT. The encoded protein is CASSNGQVNQPQHF. Using reference TRBV5-1 and TRBJ1-5 for the parts outside the CDR3, the full variable domain is KAGVTQTPRYLIKTRGQQVTLSCSPISGHRSVSWYQQTPGQGLQFLFEYFSETQRNKGNFPGRFSGRQFSNSRSEMNVSTLELGDSALYLCASSNGQVNQPQHFGDGTRLSIL.